This T cell receptor (beta chain) was observed in a study of blood T cells in healthy people across ages. Findings of the study overall: As naive T cell percentage varied, TCR beta diversity correlated strongly with it. With age, beta diversity per million T cells declined roughly linearly, significantly by 30 to 40.

The CDR3 is 11 amino acids. Per germline, CDR1 SQVTM and CDR2 ANQGSEA. The V and J ends lost 6 bases and 5 bases respectively, with 10 bases between them. Per sample, no less than 5.5 micrograms of total RNA were extracted. This clonotype has at least ten counts. Its antigen remains unknown. Then a second PCR, running about 7 to 11 cycles, was carried out with a sample-barcoded 5' primer and a J-beta primer mix. TCRdb re-analysed the 5' RACE reads in MiXCR, keeping a single row per CDR3 protein. The data contain 1 million or so distinct CDR3 sequences, 40% to 45% of them singletons. Sequencing was done on a sample of blood. This clonotype was sampled from a woman aged 55-69 years in good health. The chain uses TRBV29-1 and TRBJ1-2; D might be TRBD1 (6 bases). CDR3: CSVGAGYGYTF. In nucleotides, the CDR3 is TGCAGCGTGGGGGCAGGATATGGCTACACCTTC.